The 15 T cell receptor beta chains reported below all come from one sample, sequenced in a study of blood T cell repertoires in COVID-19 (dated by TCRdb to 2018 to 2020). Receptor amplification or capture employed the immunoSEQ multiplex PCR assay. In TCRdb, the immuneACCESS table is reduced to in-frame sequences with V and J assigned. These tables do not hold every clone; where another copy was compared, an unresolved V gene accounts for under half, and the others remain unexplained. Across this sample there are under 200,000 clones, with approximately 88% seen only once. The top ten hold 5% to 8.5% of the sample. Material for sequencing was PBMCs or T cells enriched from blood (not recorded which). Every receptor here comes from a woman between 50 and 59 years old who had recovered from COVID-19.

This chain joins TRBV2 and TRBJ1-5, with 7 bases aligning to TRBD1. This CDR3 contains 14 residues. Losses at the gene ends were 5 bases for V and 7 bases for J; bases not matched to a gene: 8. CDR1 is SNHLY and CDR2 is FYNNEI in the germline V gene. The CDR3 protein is CASSLNRGRQPQHF. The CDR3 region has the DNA TGTGCCAGCAGTTTGAACAGGGGAAGGCAGCCCCAGCATTTT.

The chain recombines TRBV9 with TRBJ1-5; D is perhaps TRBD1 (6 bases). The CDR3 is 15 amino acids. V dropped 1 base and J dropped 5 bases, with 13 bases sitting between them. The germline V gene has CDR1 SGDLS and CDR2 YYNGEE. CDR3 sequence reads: CASSVSGQPDQPQHF. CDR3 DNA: TGTGCCAGCAGCGTATCCGGACAGCCAGATCAGCCCCAGCATTTT.

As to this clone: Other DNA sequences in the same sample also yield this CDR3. CDR3: CASSLTSGGASSYEQYF. In DNA, the CDR3 is TGTGCCAGCAGCCTGACTAGCGGGGGGGCTAGCTCCTACGAGCAGTACTTC. This rearrangement joins TRBV7-8 to TRBJ2-7; TRBD2 matches at 14 bases. Germline V gene sequence: CDR1 SGHVS, CDR2 FQNEAQ. The CDR3 covers 17 residues. V shed 5 bases and J 0 bases; nucleotides not matched to a gene: 6.

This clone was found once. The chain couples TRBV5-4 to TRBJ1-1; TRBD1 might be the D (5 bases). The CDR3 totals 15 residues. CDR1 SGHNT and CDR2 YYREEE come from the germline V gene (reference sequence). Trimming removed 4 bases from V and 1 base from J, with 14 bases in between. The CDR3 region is CASSPLGLSNTEAFF. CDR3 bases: TGTGCCAGCAGCCCCCTGGGACTCTCGAACACTGAAGCTTTCTTT.

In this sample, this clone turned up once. The DNA of the CDR3 is TGTGCCCTAACGGTACAGGGATACAATCAGCCCCAGCATTTT. Translating gives CALTVQGYNQPQHF. The rearrangement joins TRBV30 to TRBJ1-5; the D gene is possibly TRBD1 (6 bases). Germline CDR1 is GTSNPN and CDR2 is SVGIG (reference sequence). V lost 8 bases, J lost 3 bases, and 17 bases lay in between. There are 14 residues in the CDR3.

The CDR3 DNA reads as TGTGCTAGTGGTTTGGCGGGACTGTATTACGAGCAGTACTTC. It translates to CASGLAGLYYEQYF. This chain uses TRBV12-5 with TRBJ2-7; tentative D call: TRBD2 (6 bases). Germline V lookup: CDR1 LGHNT, CDR2 FRNRAP. The V and J ends lost 1 base and 4 bases respectively, with 11 bases between them. The CDR3 extends over 14 amino acids.

The DNA for the CDR3 is TGTGCCAGCAGCCCAGGGAGGTTTATGAACACTGAAGCTTTCTTT. As protein: CASSPGRFMNTEAFF. The chain recombines TRBV3-1 (or the pseudogene TRBV3-2) with TRBJ1-1; a weak D match, TRBD1 (5 bases). Germline CDR1 LGHDT, CDR2 YNNKEL (reference sequence). V dropped 4 bases and J dropped 0 bases, with 12 bases sitting between them. The CDR3 length is 15 residues.

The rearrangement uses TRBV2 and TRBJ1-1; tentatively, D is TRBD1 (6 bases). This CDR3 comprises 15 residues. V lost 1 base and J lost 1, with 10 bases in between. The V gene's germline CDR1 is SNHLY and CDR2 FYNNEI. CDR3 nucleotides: TGTGCCAGCAGTGAAGGGGGGCCGACGAACACTGAAGCTTTCTTT. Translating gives CASSEGGPTNTEAFF.

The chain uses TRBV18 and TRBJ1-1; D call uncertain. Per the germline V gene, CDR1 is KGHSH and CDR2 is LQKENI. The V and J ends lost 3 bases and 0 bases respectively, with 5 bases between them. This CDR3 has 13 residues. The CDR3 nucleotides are TGTGCCAGCTCACCCCACTTGAACACTGAAGCTTTCTTT. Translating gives CASSPHLNTEAFF.

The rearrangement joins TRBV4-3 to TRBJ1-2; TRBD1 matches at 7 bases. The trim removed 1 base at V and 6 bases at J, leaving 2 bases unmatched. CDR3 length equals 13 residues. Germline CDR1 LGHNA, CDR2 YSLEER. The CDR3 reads CASSQGQGHGYTF. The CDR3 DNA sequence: TGCGCCAGCAGCCAAGGACAGGGACATGGCTACACCTTC.

In nucleotides, the CDR3 is TGTGCCAGTAGTGCTAGCTATGGCTACACCTTC. Translated, it gives CASSASYGYTF. This sequence joins TRBV19 and TRBJ1-2; D remains unclear. The germline V gene has CDR1 LNHDA and CDR2 SQIVND (reference sequence). The CDR3 is made up of 11 amino acids. The V and J ends lost 5 bases and 4 bases respectively, with 5 bases between them.

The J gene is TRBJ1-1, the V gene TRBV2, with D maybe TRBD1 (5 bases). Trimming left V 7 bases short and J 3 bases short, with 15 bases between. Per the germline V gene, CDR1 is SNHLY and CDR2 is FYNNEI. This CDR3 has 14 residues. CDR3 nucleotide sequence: TGTGCCAGCATTGGCTTCGGCAGGGACACTGAAGCTTTCTTT. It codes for CASIGFGRDTEAFF.

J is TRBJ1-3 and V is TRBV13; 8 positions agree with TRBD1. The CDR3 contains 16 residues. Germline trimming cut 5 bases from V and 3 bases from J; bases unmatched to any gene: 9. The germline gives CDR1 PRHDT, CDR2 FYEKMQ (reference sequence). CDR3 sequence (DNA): TGTGCCAGCAGCCCAAGGACAGGGTGGGGTGGAAACACCATATATTTT. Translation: CASSPRTGWGGNTIYF.

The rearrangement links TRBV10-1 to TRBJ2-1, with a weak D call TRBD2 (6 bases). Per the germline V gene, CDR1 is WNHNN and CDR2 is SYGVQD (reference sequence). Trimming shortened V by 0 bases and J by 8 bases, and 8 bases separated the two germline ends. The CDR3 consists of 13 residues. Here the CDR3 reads CASSESAGDEQFF. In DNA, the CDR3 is TGCGCCAGCAGTGAGTCAGCGGGTGATGAGCAGTTCTTC.

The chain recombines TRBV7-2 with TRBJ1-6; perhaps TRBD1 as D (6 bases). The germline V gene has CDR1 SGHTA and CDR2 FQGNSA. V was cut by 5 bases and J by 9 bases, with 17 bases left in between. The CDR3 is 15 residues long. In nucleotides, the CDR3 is TGTGCCAGCAGCGCGCCGGGGGGGCCCCCTTCACCCCTCCACTTT. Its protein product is CASSAPGGPPSPLHF.